This TCR beta chain was recovered during a study of blood T cell repertoires in COVID-19 (dated by TCRdb to about 2020). Some background on the complete study: Samples covering the acute and convalescent phases of COVID-19 were provided by collaborators in the United States, Italy and Spain. The prospective study material was composed of cDNA or gDNA derived from T cells, B-cell-depleted T cells, or PBMCs. The repertoires were released in a freely available public database meant as a resource for research on the immune response to SARS-CoV-2. The samples were drawn from two sources: the first 160 participants of the ongoing ImmuneRACE study, and 1,000 to 1,500 subjects contributed by 6 global collaborators. The sample metadata nearly always contained a de-identified subject ID, COVID-19 status, age in years and sex. Deeply sampled blood TCRbeta repertoires from subjects exposed to, actively infected with, or recovered from COVID-19 were included in the dataset. Where HLA class I and class II types were available, the types were taken from metadata supplied by the sample provider, not from assay-based typing. Points the paper makes about the study in general: Clinical and demographic metadata were provided uncurated, with the amount varying by source and participant.

Enrolling through a virtual design, the prospective study's participants ranged in age from about 18 to 100 years and lived across about two dozen United States geographic areas. In the prospective study, participants were assigned to cohorts based on the clinical history participants reported in a screening survey and a study questionnaire. Recovered participants in ImmuneRACE Cohort 3 were defined as having two consecutive negative NP/OP PCR tests, clearance from a healthcare professional, or resolution of symptoms. Mobile phlebotomists in the prospective study collected whole blood, serum and a nasopharyngeal or oropharyngeal swab from every participant. Participants in the prospective study had the option to provide additional blood draws and questionnaires over a roughly two-month period. Before DNA extraction, blood samples from the prospective study were shipped at room temperature or frozen.

V gives up 0 bases and J gives up 8 bases, and the segment between their germline ends measures 11 bases. The CDR3, cysteine through phenylalanine, is 14 amino acids long. Of the read, only the CDR3 DNA is kept; its 42 bases are in frame from base 1. CDR1 and CDR2 are read off the germline V gene (reference sequence) as LNHNV and YYDKDF. Notes on this clone: Its antigen remains undetermined. Base qualities are missing; no much larger clone stands one base away.

TCRbeta CDR3 regions were amplified from genomic DNA by means of the immunoSEQ Assay, a bias-controlled multiplex PCR. Per the original workflow: The number of nucleated cells in each sample was estimated from the amplification of reference gene primers within the assay. To quantify the absolute abundance of each unique TCRbeta CDR3 rearrangement, sequence reads were collapsed and filtered. For each sample, productive Simpson clonality was calculated as the square root of Simpson's diversity index over productive rearrangements. The source is immuneACCESS, and TCRdb retained only in-frame sequences with V and J called. Part of the clones is not carried over; for the studies checked, unresolved V genes explain less than half of this, and the remainder is unexplained. The V and J calls and clone size come from that table; D and trimming were worked out from the DNA. This sample comprises some 270,000 clones, about four fifths of them detected only once. Of the sample, 3.4% falls within the top ten clones.

The rearranged segments are TRBV15 and TRBJ2-1, with no confidently assigned D gene. Sequencing was performed on PBMCs or T cells enriched from blood (not recorded which). The sequence derives from a man in his fifties or sixties who had recovered from COVID-19. The nucleotide sequence is TGTGCCACCAGCAGAGATCTAGTAGCCGATGAGCAGTTCTTC. Translation gives CATSRDLVADEQFF. Full variable domain (CDR3 extended with the reference TRBV15 and TRBJ2-1 proteins): DAMVIQNPRYQVTQFGKPVTLSCSQTLNHNVMYWYQQKSSQAPKLLFHYYDKDFNNEADTPDNFQSRRPNTSFCFLDIRSPGLGDTAMYLCATSRDLVADEQFFGPGTRLTVL.